This T cell receptor (beta chain) derives from a study of blood T cell repertoires in COVID-19. In the original processing: Cell counts per sample came from amplifying reference gene primers. The table came from immunoSEQ multiplex PCR; TCRdb's copy has only in-frame clones and leaves some out. V and J calls plus clone size are reproduced from that table; the DNA served to infer D and trimming. The sample has 200,000 to 250,000 clones; under 90% are singletons. The length of the CDR3 is 13 residues. V lost 0 bases and J lost 7, with 11 bases in between. CDR1 is GTSNPN and CDR2 is SVGIG in the germline V gene (reference sequence).

This rearrangement joins TRBV30 to TRBJ2-3; D perhaps matches TRBD2 (5 bases). The TCR originated in a man younger than 40 with active or convalescent COVID-19. The source material was peripheral blood. CDR3 amino acids: CAWSVWGDYTQYF. DNA for the CDR3: TGTGCCTGGAGTGTTTGGGGAGATTATACGCAGTATTTT.